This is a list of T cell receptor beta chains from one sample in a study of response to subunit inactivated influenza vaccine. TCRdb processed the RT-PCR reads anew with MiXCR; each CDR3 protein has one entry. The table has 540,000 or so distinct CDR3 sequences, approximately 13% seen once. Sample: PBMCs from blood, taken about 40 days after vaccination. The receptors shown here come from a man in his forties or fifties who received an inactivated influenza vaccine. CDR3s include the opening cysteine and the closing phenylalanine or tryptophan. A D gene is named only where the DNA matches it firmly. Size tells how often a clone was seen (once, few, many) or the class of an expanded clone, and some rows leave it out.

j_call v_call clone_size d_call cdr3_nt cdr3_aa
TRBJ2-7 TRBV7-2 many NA TGTGCCAGCAGCTTAGATTCCGGACATTACGAGCAGTACTTC CASSLDSGHYEQYF
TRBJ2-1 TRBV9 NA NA TGTGCCAGCAGCGTAGATGGCGGGTTGGTGGGAGAGCAGTTCTTC CASSVDGGLVGEQFF
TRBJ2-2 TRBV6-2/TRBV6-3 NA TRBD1 TGTGCCAGCAGTTACCGGACAGGGATCGGGGAGCTGTTTTTT CASSYRTGIGELFF
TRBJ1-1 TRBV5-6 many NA TGTGCCAGCAGCACTCAGGGTGTGAACACTGAAGCTTTCTTT CASSTQGVNTEAFF
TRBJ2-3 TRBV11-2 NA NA TGTGCCAGCAGCTTAGATGGGACCGATTTCAGCGCAGATACGCAGTATTTT CASSLDGTDFSADTQYF
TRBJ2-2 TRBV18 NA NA TGTGCCAGCTCACCAGGGACCGGGGGTCCGAACACCGGGGAGCTGTTTTTT CASSPGTGGPNTGELFF
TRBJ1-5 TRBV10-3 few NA TGTGCCACCAAAGGGGTCCTTATCGATCAGCCCCAGCATTTT CATKGVLIDQPQHF
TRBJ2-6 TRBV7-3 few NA TGTGCCAGCAGCTTCTCGTCCTCTGGGGCCAACGTCCTGACTTTC CASSFSSSGANVLTF
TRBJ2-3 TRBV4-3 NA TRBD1 TGCGCCAGCAGCCAACGACAGGGGGCGTTAGATACGCAGTATTTT CASSQRQGALDTQYF
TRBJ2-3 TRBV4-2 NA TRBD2 TGTGCCATCAGCCTGGGAGGGGTAGATACGCAGTATTTT CAISLGGVDTQYF
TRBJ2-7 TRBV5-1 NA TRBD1 TGCGCCAGCAGAACCGGGACAGTCTCCTACGAGCAGTACTTC CASRTGTVSYEQYF
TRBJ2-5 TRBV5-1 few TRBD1 TGCGCCAGCAGCCCAGGGGGAGAGAAGACCCAGTACTTC CASSPGGEKTQYF
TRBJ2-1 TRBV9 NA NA TGTGCCAGCAGCGCCGGCCCCCGAGCAAGCAATGAGCAGTTCTTC CASSAGPRASNEQFF
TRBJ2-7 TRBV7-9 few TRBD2 TGTGCCAGCAGCTTAGCAGGGGTAGCGGGAGCCTACGAGCAGTACTTC CASSLAGVAGAYEQYF
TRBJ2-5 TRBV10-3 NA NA TGTGCCATCAGCCGATTGACCCAAGAGACCCAGTACTTC CAISRLTQETQYF
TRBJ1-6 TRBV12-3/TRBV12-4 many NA TGTGCCAGCAGTCCAAATCAATATAATTCACCCCTCCACTTT CASSPNQYNSPLHF
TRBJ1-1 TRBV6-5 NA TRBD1 TGTGCCAGCCGTACTCCAGGGGGCACTGAAGCTTTCTTT CASRTPGGTEAFF
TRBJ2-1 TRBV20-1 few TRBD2 TGCAGTGCTAGAAAGTCTAGCGGGAGGGTTTACAATGAGCAGTTCTTC CSARKSSGRVYNEQFF
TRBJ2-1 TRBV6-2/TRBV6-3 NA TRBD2 TGTGCCAGCAGTCCCCGACTAGCGGGAGTATCAGGAGAGCAGTTCTTC CASSPRLAGVSGEQFF
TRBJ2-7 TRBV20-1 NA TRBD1 TGCAGTGCTAGAGATGCCGGGACAGGGTTTATCTACGAGCAGTACTTC CSARDAGTGFIYEQYF
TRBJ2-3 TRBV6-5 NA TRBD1 TGTGCCAGCAGTTGGACAGGGGGGGACACAGATACGCAGTATTTT CASSWTGGDTDTQYF
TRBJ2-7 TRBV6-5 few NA TGTGCCAGCAGTTACTCGTATCGACTGGCCAACGAGCAGTACTTC CASSYSYRLANEQYF
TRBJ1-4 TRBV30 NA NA TGTGCCGGATATAATGAAAAACTGTTTTTT CAGYNEKLFF
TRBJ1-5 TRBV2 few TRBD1 TGTGCCAGCGCAGGGGGCCGGGAGCCCCAGCATTTT CASAGGREPQHF
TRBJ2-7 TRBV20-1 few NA TGCAGTGTTAAGCCGGGCGCCTGGGAGCAGTACTTC CSVKPGAWEQYF
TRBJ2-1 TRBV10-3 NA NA TGTGCCATCAGTGAGTCGCCCCCCGGGGGATGGTTCTTC CAISESPPGGWFF
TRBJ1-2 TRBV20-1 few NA TGCAGTGCTTCAACCGGGACGCATACCGCTGGCTACACCTTC CSASTGTHTAGYTF
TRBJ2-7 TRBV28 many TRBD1 TGTGCCAGCAGTTTCTCCGGGACAGGGTCCTACGAGCAGTACTTC CASSFSGTGSYEQYF
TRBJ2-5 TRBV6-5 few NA TGTGCCAGCGGTCGAGCAACGGAGACCCAGTACTTC CASGRATETQYF
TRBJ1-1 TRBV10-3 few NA TGTGCCATCAACACAGGTGGGAACACTGAAGCTTTCTTT CAINTGGNTEAFF
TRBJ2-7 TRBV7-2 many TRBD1 TGTGCCAGCAGCTTCCGCGGACAGGGGGTTCACGAGCAGTACTTC CASSFRGQGVHEQYF
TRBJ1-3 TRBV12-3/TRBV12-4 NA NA TGTGCCAGCCCCCCCGGGGACCTGGACTCTGGAAACACCATATATTTT CASPPGDLDSGNTIYF
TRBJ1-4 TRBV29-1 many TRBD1 TGCAGCGTTTACAGGGGAGGCAATGAAAAACTGTTTTTT CSVYRGGNEKLFF
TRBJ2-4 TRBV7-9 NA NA TGTGCCAGCAGCCCCGGTTTACCCAAAAACATTCAGTACTTC CASSPGLPKNIQYF
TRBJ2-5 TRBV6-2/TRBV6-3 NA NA TGTGCCAGCAGAGTCGTCGATCAAGAGACCCAGTACTTC CASRVVDQETQYF
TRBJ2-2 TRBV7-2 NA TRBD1 TGTGCCAGCAGCAAGACAGGGAGAGGTACCGGGGAGCTGTTTTTT CASSKTGRGTGELFF
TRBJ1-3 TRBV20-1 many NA TGCAGTGCTAGAGTAACAGGGATGAACTCTGGAAACACCATATATTTT CSARVTGMNSGNTIYF
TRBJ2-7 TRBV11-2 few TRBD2 TGTGCCAGCAGCTTAGGAGTAGCGGGGGTGTCCTACGAGCAGTACTTC CASSLGVAGVSYEQYF